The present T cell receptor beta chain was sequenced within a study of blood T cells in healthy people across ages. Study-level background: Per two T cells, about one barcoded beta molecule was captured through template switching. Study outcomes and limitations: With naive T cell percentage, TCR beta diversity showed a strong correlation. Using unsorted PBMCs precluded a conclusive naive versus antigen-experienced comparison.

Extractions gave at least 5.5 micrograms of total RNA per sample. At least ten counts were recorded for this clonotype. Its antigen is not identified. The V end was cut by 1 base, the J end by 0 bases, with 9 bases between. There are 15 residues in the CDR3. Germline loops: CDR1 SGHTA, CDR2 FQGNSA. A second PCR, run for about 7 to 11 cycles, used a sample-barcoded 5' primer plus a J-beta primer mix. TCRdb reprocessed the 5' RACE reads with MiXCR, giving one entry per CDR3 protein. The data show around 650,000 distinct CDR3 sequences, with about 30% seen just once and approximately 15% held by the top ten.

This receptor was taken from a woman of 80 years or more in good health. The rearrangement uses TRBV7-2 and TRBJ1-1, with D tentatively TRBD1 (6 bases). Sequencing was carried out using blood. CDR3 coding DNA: TGTGCCAGCAGCTTAGTGACAGGATTGAACACTGAAGCTTTCTTT. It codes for CASSLVTGLNTEAFF. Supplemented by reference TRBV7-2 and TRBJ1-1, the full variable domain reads GAGVSQSPSNKVTEKGKDVELRCDPISGHTALYWYRQSLGQGLEFLIYFQGNSAPDKSGLPSDRFSAERTGGSVSTLTIQRTQQEDSAVYLCASSLVTGLNTEAFFGQGTRLTVV.